This TCR beta chain was observed in a study of T-cell memory formation after mild COVID-19 (dated by TCRdb to the early 2020s). Looking at the study overall: TCR sequence clusters from the two donors were found to be largely donor specific. In a couple of donors, T-cell clones that expanded and contracted after mild COVID-19 were tracked by sequencing TCRalpha and TCRbeta repertoires over time. Two young, previously healthy adult volunteers, one female and one male, were included in the cohort. Results and caveats for the whole study, not just this receptor: Some responding clones were detected in pre-infection memory, which suggested that pre-existing cross-reactive memory T cells had joined the SARS-CoV-2 response. Only a couple of mild cases were covered by the study, and larger cohorts that include severe cases with pre-infection samples were considered necessary. From day 15 to 85, contracting clones showed balanced CD4/CD8 phenotypes, whereas a second wave of clones that expanded from day 15 to 37 leaned towards CD4+. The second-wave clones that peaked on day 37 were not confirmed to be SARS-CoV-2 specific. Contracting CD4+ clones were located mainly in the CM and EM memory subsets, whereas CD8+ clones were found to be enriched in EMRA.

Ficoll-Paque density gradient centrifugation was the method used to isolate PBMCs. This clonotype was counted between two and nine times. Its antigen remains undetermined. Base quality data are lacking; no much larger clone is found one base away. The germline V end is reduced by 6 bases and the J end by 7 bases; junction bases left unmatched: 8. The CDR1 and CDR2 encoded by the germline V gene (reference sequence) are LNHNV and YYDKDF. Including cysteine and phenylalanine, the CDR3 has 14 amino acids. Here the CDR3 DNA is all that survives: 42 bases in frame from base 1. Sequenced using an Illumina NovaSeq 6000. Using 5'RACE with constant-segment primers, TCRalpha and TCRbeta cDNA libraries were constructed, with sample barcodes and unique molecular identifiers added in the process. Trizol reagent was used to extract RNA from every sample. The libraries were amplified in two PCR steps, and the second step added a second sample barcode and Illumina TruSeq adapters. Sequencing of libraries was performed on an Illumina NovaSeq with 2 x 150 bp paired-end reads. The study's own analysis went as follows. The reads were demultiplexed and collapsed into UMI-guided consensus sequences using migec v1.2.7. Using mixcr v2.1.11, the UMI consensuses were aligned to TRA and TRB V and J templates and assembled into clonotypes. A clonotype was counted as expanded or contracted only when both edgeR and NoisET called the clonotype significant, with the noise models trained on biological replicates. For edgeR calls, the thresholds were a false discovery rate-adjusted p below 0.01 and a log2 fold-change of 1. As an exploratory analysis of dynamics, PCA with hierarchical clustering was applied to max-normalized trajectories of the 1000 most abundant clonotypes. The CD4 or CD8 phenotype of responding clones was assigned using the separately sequenced CD4+ and CD8+ repertoires. The raw public data were reprocessed by TCRdb itself: fastp quality trimming at Q25, MiXCR clonotype calling, in-frame beta chains only. When rows share a CDR3 protein, they turn into one entry using the most common DNA and genes. The V and J calls follow TCRdb's processing rather than the paper's. Counted in this sample were about 190,000 distinct CDR3 sequences; around 19% of them appeared once. The top ten hold roughly 2.3% of the sample.

This receptor was taken from an adult woman who had mild COVID-19 (a few samples of this study predate the infection). The sample titles of this study are shuffled in the database, so cell type and time point are left out; the donor was told from shared clones. The sequenced sample consisted of PBMCs or a T cell subset sorted from them (not recorded which). Rearrangement joined TRBV15 to TRBJ2-3; TRBD1 fits 9 bases in the junction. The CDR3 here reads CATRDRGQGHTQYF. The DNA reads as follows: TGTGCCACCAGGGACAGGGGTCAAGGGCATACGCAGTATTTT.